Below, 4 T cell receptor beta chains from the same sample are listed, as sequenced in a study of blood T cell repertoires in COVID-19. Data came from immunoSEQ multiplex PCR; TCRdb stores just in-frame clones and leaves some out. The sample lists around 75,000 clones; 88% were seen once. Sequenced material: peripheral blood. The receptors derive from a human donor in a cohort sampled during active COVID-19.

This clone was seen only once. The chain uses TRBV10-3 and TRBJ2-1; TRBD2 aligns across 9 bases. The trim removed 3 bases at V and 5 bases at J, leaving 8 bases unmatched. The CDR3 runs 16 residues. CDR1 is ENHRY, CDR2 SYGVKD, per germline. The CDR3 DNA follows: TGTGCCATCAGTGACCTTAGGACTAGCGCGAACAATGAGCAGTTCTTC. It specifies CAISDLRTSANNEQFF.

This sequence joins TRBV27 and TRBJ2-5; D is unclear. The germline CDR1 and CDR2 sequences are MNHEY and SMNVEV (reference sequence). The CDR3 is made up of 12 amino acids. V lost 5 bases to trimming and J lost 0 bases, with 4 bases between them. The CDR3 bases are TGTGCCAGCAGTCAAAACCAAGAGACCCAGTACTTC. Translated, it gives CASSQNQETQYF.

In its sample, this clone was seen once. V usage is TRBV11-1 and J usage is TRBJ2-2; 8 bases agree with TRBD1. Per the germline V gene, CDR1 is SGHAT and CDR2 is FQDESV (reference sequence). The CDR3 has 15 residues. After removal of 7 bases from V and 5 bases from J, the junction contained 9 bases not matched to a gene. CDR3 amino acids: CASNAGGSLTGELFF. The CDR3 DNA is TGTGCCAGCAACGCAGGGGGCAGTTTGACCGGGGAGCTGTTTTTT.

This clone was seen a single time. The chain joins TRBV18 to TRBJ2-2; weak D call: TRBD1 (6 bases). Germline V gene lookup returns CDR1 KGHSH and CDR2 LQKENI. The CDR3 loop spans 13 amino acids. The V and J ends lost 5 bases and 5 bases respectively, with 9 bases between them. CDR3 coding DNA: TGTGCCAGCTCATTACAGGGTACCGGGGAGCTGTTTTTT. Translating it yields CASSLQGTGELFF.